The 10 T cell receptor beta chains reported below all come from one sample, sequenced in a study of cytomegalovirus exposure and HLA in healthy donors. The primer mix had 60 Vbeta and 13 Jbeta primers. Some clones are missing from TCRdb's copy, which holds only in-frame ones; the method was immunoSEQ multiplex PCR. This sample has under 200,000 clones; over 75% occur once, and the top ten carry around 0.52%. Sequenced input: PBMCs. The receptors originated from a woman aged 45-60 years in good health and CMV-seronegative.

The rearrangement links TRBV19 to TRBJ2-7; 9 bases agree with TRBD1. This CDR3 contains 14 residues. V shed 4 bases and J 5 bases; nucleotides not matched to a gene: 6. The V gene's germline CDR1 is LNHDA and CDR2 SQIVND (reference sequence). The CDR3 DNA reads as TGTGCCAGTAGTAGAGGGACAGGGACCCACGAGCAGTACTTC. Protein sequence: CASSRGTGTHEQYF.

The V gene is TRBV7-9, the J gene TRBJ2-1; 9 nucleotides agree with TRBD2. V was pared by 5 bases and J by 6 bases, with 8 bases of the junction left unmatched. The CDR3 runs to 15 residues. Germline CDR1 and CDR2: SEHNR and FQNEAQ (reference sequence). DNA of the CDR3: TGTGCCAGCAGCCTTATAGCGGGAGATATCAATGAGCAGTTCTTC. Protein sequence: CASSLIAGDINEQFF.

The chain employs TRBV20-1 and TRBJ1-1; 12 bases align to TRBD1. J was trimmed by 12 bases and V by 3 bases; bases with no gene match: 2. There are 11 residues in the CDR3. CDR1 and CDR2 from the germline V gene are DFQATT and SNEGSKA (reference sequence). CDR3 region: CSARGQGATFF. Written as DNA, the CDR3 is TGCAGTGCTAGGGGACAGGGGGCAACTTTCTTT.

The chain employs TRBV27 and TRBJ2-3, with D uncertain. Germline loops: CDR1 MNHEY, CDR2 SMNVEV (reference sequence). The CDR3 covers 12 residues. V lost 5 bases to trimming and J lost 2 bases, with 5 bases between them. The CDR3 spells CASSQNTDTQYF. DNA for the CDR3: TGTGCCAGCAGTCAGAACACAGATACGCAGTATTTT.

The chain uses TRBV2 and TRBJ2-1; 7 nucleotides match TRBD2. J lost 0 bases, V lost 9 bases, and 2 bases had no gene match. Germline loops: CDR1 SNHLY, CDR2 FYNNEI. The CDR3 totals 13 residues. CDR3 residues: CARGRGSYNEQFF. The CDR3, as DNA: TGTGCCAGAGGGAGGGGCTCCTACAATGAGCAGTTCTTC.

This chain connects TRBV6-1 to TRBJ2-7, with D possibly TRBD1 on 6 matching bases. The ends were cut back, 6 bases at V and 2 bases at J, with 11 bases in the middle. The CDR3 runs 13 residues. Germline loops: CDR1 MNHNS, CDR2 SASEGT. The CDR3 nucleotides are TGTGCCAGCAGCCGGGACAACACCTACGAGCAGTACTTC. It is translated as CASSRDNTYEQYF.

The chain employs TRBV28 and TRBJ2-2, with D uncertain. Germline V lookup: CDR1 MDHEN, CDR2 SYDVKM. This CDR3 is 16 amino acids long. Deletions cut 5 bases from V and 0 bases from J, with 13 bases between. DNA for the CDR3: TGTGCCAGCAGTAACGCGTACGTCGCGAACACCGGGGAGCTGTTTTTT. Translation: CASSNAYVANTGELFF.

The CDR3: CASSHLAGVSGANVLTF. The DNA of the CDR3 is TGTGCCAGCAGCCATCTAGCAGGGGTTTCTGGGGCCAACGTCCTGACTTTC. The V and J genes are TRBV7-9 and TRBJ2-6; D perhaps matches TRBD1 (6 bases). This CDR3 has 17 residues. CDR1 SEHNR and CDR2 FQNEAQ come from the germline V gene (reference sequence). Trimming stripped 5 bases from V and 1 base from J, with 15 bases between.

The chain links TRBV2 to TRBJ2-1, with TRBD1 matching 8 bases. The CDR3 runs to 16 residues. Trimming took 5 bases from V and 4 from J; bases not matched to a gene: 10. Per the germline V gene, CDR1 is SNHLY and CDR2 is FYNNEI. The CDR3 loop reads CASSPTGDEGYNEQFF. CDR3 in DNA: TGTGCCAGCAGTCCGACAGGGGATGAGGGATACAATGAGCAGTTCTTC.

V and J are TRBV28 and TRBJ1-5; possible D gene TRBD1, 5 bases. The CDR3 length is 15 residues. The germline gives CDR1 MDHEN, CDR2 SYDVKM. V was shortened by 3 bases and J by 3 bases, with 12 bases between the two germline ends. CDR3 loop: CASSFLTGDNQPQHF. In DNA form, the CDR3 reads TGTGCCAGCAGTTTTTTAACAGGCGACAATCAGCCCCAGCATTTT.